This TCR beta chain was observed in a study of T-cell memory formation after mild COVID-19. Findings and limits, study-wide: Clones that got smaller from day 15 to 85 had even CD4/CD8, while clones growing later tipped toward CD4+. Pre-infection memory showed some responding clones, and this suggested that cross-reactive memory joined.

This clonotype was seen a few times. The antigen remains unidentified. Barcoded TCR alpha and TCR beta cDNA libraries with UMIs came from 5'RACE using constant-segment primers. TCRdb ran MiXCR on the 5' RACE reads and lists one entry per CDR3 protein. Here the sample spans roughly 150,000 distinct CDR3 sequences, 10% to 15% being singletons. The CDR3 is 15 amino acids. Germline V gene lookup returns CDR1 SGDLS and CDR2 YYNGEE. V trimming: 5 bases; J trimming: 6 bases; junction bases outside the gene matches: 10. This clonotype originated in a young man who had mild COVID-19 (a few samples of this study predate the infection). Cell type and time point are not known. The specimen sequenced was PBMCs or a T cell subset sorted from them (not recorded which). The J gene is TRBJ2-2, the V gene TRBV9, with 7 positions matching TRBD1. CDR3 in amino acids: CASSSTQGWSGELFF. The CDR3 nucleotides are TGTGCCAGCAGTTCAACACAGGGGTGGTCCGGGGAGCTGTTTTTT.